This T cell receptor (beta chain) was found in a study of OX40 agonist ivuxolimab in advanced cancers. Study-level information: Partial responses were seen in three patients, one with hepatocellular carcinoma and two with cutaneous melanoma. Overall study findings and caveats: Averaging showed that CD8+ T cells had more expanded clones than CD4+ did.

A note on this clone: Its antigen is not known.

Per germline, CDR1 SGHAT and CDR2 FQNNGV. The CDR3 loop spans 13 amino acids. Trimming cost V 5 bases and J 3 bases; bases outside gene matches: 3. Blood was sampled at baseline, cycle 4 day 1, and cycle 7 day 1. TCRdb's table, derived via immunoSEQ multiplex PCR, lists solely in-frame clones and lacks some. The sample yields about 17,000 clones, less than 90% seen once. The sample was CD4+ or CD8+ T cells sorted from blood, taken in a trial of the OX40 agonist ivuxolimab. The sequence was obtained from an adult with an advanced solid tumor such as melanoma, head and neck, liver or kidney cancer. V and J are TRBV11-2 and TRBJ1-1, with 7 nucleotides matching TRBD1. CDR3 nucleotides: TGTGCCAGCAGCCAGGACAGGCACACTGAAGCTTTCTTT. Protein sequence: CASSQDRHTEAFF.